The next 15 T cell receptor beta chains were all read from a single sample in a study of OX40 agonist ivuxolimab in advanced cancers. Using immunoSEQ multiplex PCR, the repertoire was profiled, and TCRdb retains in-frame clones only, with some absent. The data show around 61,000 clones, roughly four fifths seen once. Specimen: CD4+ or CD8+ T cells sorted from blood, collected in a trial of the OX40 agonist ivuxolimab. The source is an adult with an advanced solid tumor such as melanoma, head and neck, liver or kidney cancer.

The rearrangement links TRBV5-1 to TRBJ2-7; 9 bases align to TRBD2. CDR1 and CDR2 from the germline V gene are SGHRS and YFSETQ. The CDR3 is 14 residues long. The junction had 11 bases not matched to a gene; V was cut back by 7 bases and J by 6 bases. The CDR3: CASGETGTSFEQYF. The CDR3 DNA reads TGCGCCAGCGGAGAAACCGGGACTAGCTTCGAGCAGTACTTC. Drawing the rest from reference TRBV5-1 and TRBJ2-7, the complete variable domain is KAGVTQTPRYLIKTRGQQVTLSCSPISGHRSVSWYQQTPGQGLQFLFEYFSETQRNKGNFPGRFSGRQFSNSRSEMNVSTLELGDSALYLCASGETGTSFEQYFGPGTRLTVT.

The V and J genes are TRBV6-5 and TRBJ1-1, with a possible D match to TRBD1 (5 bases). Trimming left V 7 bases short and J 0 bases short, with 12 bases between. There are 14 residues in the CDR3. Germline V gene data show CDR1 as MNHEY and CDR2 as SVGAGI. The CDR3 loop reads CASTSPGVNTEAFF. Written as DNA, the CDR3 is TGTGCCAGCACCTCCCCGGGGGTGAACACTGAAGCTTTCTTT.

This sequence joins TRBV11-1 and TRBJ1-2, with D uncertain. V gave up 5 bases and J gave up 7 bases, with 11 bases separating them. CDR1 and CDR2 from the germline V gene are SGHAT and FQDESV (reference sequence). This CDR3 contains 12 residues. DNA for the CDR3: TGTGCCAGCAGCCAAGACTTAGGTGGCTACACCTTC. It yields the protein CASSQDLGGYTF.

The rearrangement joins TRBV6-5 to TRBJ1-1; weak D call: TRBD1 (6 bases). The CDR3 totals 13 residues. V was pared by 9 bases and J by 4 bases, with 15 bases between. Germline V gives CDR1 MNHEY, CDR2 SVGAGI. CDR3 in amino acids: CASGGALGTEAFF. CDR3 coding DNA: TGTGCCAGTGGGGGGGCGTTAGGCACTGAAGCTTTCTTT.

The chain combines TRBV9 with TRBJ2-1; 7 positions match TRBD1. The CDR3 is 15 amino acids. Germline CDR1 SGDLS, CDR2 YYNGEE. Unmatched junction bases numbered 8, after V lost 4 bases and J lost 4 bases. The CDR3 DNA is TGTGCCAGCAGCCTACAGGGGATAGTTTACAATGAGCAGTTCTTC. Its protein product is CASSLQGIVYNEQFF.

This clone was detected ten times or more. The chain carries TRBV6-4 and TRBJ1-2, with 7 nucleotides matching TRBD1. The CDR3 is 15 residues long. J lost 0 bases, V lost 6 bases, and 7 bases had no gene match. CDR1 and CDR2 from the germline V gene are MRHNA and SNTAGT. CDR3 region: CASSFDRDANYGYTF. As DNA, the CDR3 is TGTGCCAGCAGCTTCGACAGGGACGCTAACTATGGCTACACCTTC.

The chain joins TRBV19 to TRBJ1-1, with no clear D. The CDR3 is made up of 15 amino acids. Germline CDR1 is LNHDA and CDR2 is SQIVND (reference sequence). The V end was cut by 8 bases, the J end by 1 base, with 17 bases between. This CDR3 is CASALLHGTNTEAFF. Written as DNA, the CDR3 is TGTGCCAGTGCCCTCTTACACGGTACGAACACTGAAGCTTTCTTT.

The CDR3 protein is CASSQGLSGGPGDTQYF. The CDR3 nucleotides read TGTGCCAGCAGCCAAGGTCTATCGGGGGGCCCGGGAGATACGCAGTATTTT. The chain combines TRBV4-2 with TRBJ2-3; D might be TRBD2 (7 bases). Trimming stripped 1 base from V and 5 bases from J, with 19 bases between. The germline CDR1 and CDR2 sequences are LGHNA and YNFKEQ. The CDR3 is made up of 17 amino acids.

This clone was found a few times. V gene TRBV6-1 combines with J gene TRBJ2-2, with TRBD1 as a possible D gene (6 bases). Germline lookup yields CDR1 MNHNS and CDR2 SASEGT. Trimming shortened V by 8 bases and J by 6 bases, and 16 bases separated the two germline ends. This CDR3 has 14 residues. The CDR3: CASGSSTGAGELFF. The CDR3 bases are TGTGCCAGCGGGAGCTCGACAGGCGCCGGGGAGCTGTTTTTT.

V usage is TRBV5-4 and J usage is TRBJ2-2; 8 nucleotides agree with TRBD2. This CDR3 is built from 14 residues. The V gene end was trimmed by 2 bases and the J gene end by 6 bases; junction bases not matched to a gene: 3. Germline assignment: CDR1 SGHNT and CDR2 YYREEE (reference sequence). This CDR3 reads CASSFHGRAGELFF. CDR3 nucleotides: TGTGCCAGCAGCTTTCACGGGAGGGCCGGGGAGCTGTTTTTT.

The chain joins TRBV6-1 to TRBJ2-7; D perhaps matches TRBD1 (6 bases). The germline V gene has CDR1 MNHNS and CDR2 SASEGT. V lost 6 bases and J lost 2, with 14 bases in between. There are 14 residues in the CDR3. The CDR3 DNA reads as TGTGCCAGCAGGGTCCGCAGGGGAACCTACGAGCAGTACTTC. It encodes CASRVRRGTYEQYF.

The chain joins TRBV6-1 to TRBJ1-5; D is possibly TRBD1 (5 bases). V was pared by 5 bases and J by 2 bases, with 13 bases between. The CDR3 is 15 residues long. Germline V gene lookup returns CDR1 MNHNS and CDR2 SASEGT. CDR3 loop: CASSPIGGGNQPQHF. CDR3 nucleotide sequence: TGTGCCAGCAGTCCTATTGGGGGGGGCAATCAGCCCCAGCATTTT.

The V and J genes are TRBV5-1 and TRBJ2-3; D is unclear. Trimming took off 4 bases at V and 2 bases at J, with 14 bases between the two ends. This CDR3 spans 15 amino acids. Germline-derived CDR1 and CDR2 are SGHRS and YFSETQ. The CDR3 region is CASSGIPIPTDTQYF. In nucleotides, the CDR3 is TGCGCCAGCAGCGGGATACCTATTCCCACAGATACGCAGTATTTT.

This clone was found a few times. The rearrangement links TRBV5-1 to TRBJ2-7; 9 bases line up with TRBD2. The CDR3 totals 18 residues. Germline lookup yields CDR1 SGHRS and CDR2 YFSETQ. V was clipped by 0 bases and J by 4 bases; unmatched bases: 14. For the CDR3, the DNA is TGCGCCAGCAGCTTGGAGGGCGGGAGGGCCGGAATGAGTTACGAGCAGTACTTC. It yields the protein CASSLEGGRAGMSYEQYF.

The chain combines TRBV2 with TRBJ2-7; 10 bases fit TRBD1. Germline CDR1 and CDR2: SNHLY and FYNNEI. CDR3 size: 14 residues. Unmatched junction bases numbered 9, after V lost 6 bases and J lost 7 bases. CDR3 DNA sequence: TGTGCCAGCAGCCGGGACAGGGGAGTGTGGGAGCAGTACTTC. Its protein product is CASSRDRGVWEQYF.